This TCR beta chain was sequenced in a study of blood T cell repertoires in COVID-19. Study at large: Specimens from acute and convalescent COVID-19 originated in the United States, Italy and Spain. In each case, the material was cDNA or gDNA derived from T cells, B-cell-depleted T cells, or PBMCs.

Authors' methods: From reference gene primer amplification, estimates of nucleated cell counts were derived. Clones were sequenced by immunoSEQ multiplex PCR, and TCRdb holds only the in-frame ones, with some missing. V, J and clone size are taken as reported in that table, and D and trimming were inferred from the DNA itself. The sample has approximately 260,000 clones; over 70% are singletons. It was during active infection that Seattle patients were enrolled and then longitudinally followed. Germline CDR1 is LNHDA and CDR2 is SQIVND (reference sequence). CDR3 length: 15 residues. With 1 base clipped from V and 5 bases from J, the junction kept 2 bases outside the gene matches.

The receptor was isolated from a woman in her seventies with COVID-19, enrolled during active disease. This sequence joins TRBV19 and TRBJ2-1, with 10 bases aligning to TRBD2. The sample taken for sequencing was peripheral blood. The CDR3 region is CASSIAGLADNEQFF. The CDR3 nucleotides are TGTGCCAGTAGTATAGCAGGACTAGCGGACAATGAGCAGTTCTTC.